A single T cell receptor (beta chain) is shown here with its context. This entry comes from a study of blood T cell repertoires in COVID-19. The protocol was immunoSEQ multiplex PCR, while the TCRdb copy is restricted to in-frame clones and leaves out a portion. The repertoire holds hundreds of thousands of clones, with roughly nine tenths as singletons. The trim removed 6 bases at V and 4 bases at J, leaving 6 bases unmatched. Germline values: CDR1 SQVTM, CDR2 ANQGSEA. The CDR3 sequence is 13 residues long. The sample taken for sequencing was peripheral blood. The chain carries TRBV29-1 and TRBJ1-2, with 9 nucleotides matching TRBD1. The source is a woman aged 50 to 60 with acute or convalescent COVID-19. This CDR3 reads CSVWGQGSYGYTF. CDR3 DNA sequence: TGCAGCGTCTGGGGACAGGGCTCCTATGGCTACACCTTC. The full variable domain, its missing parts supplied by reference TRBV29-1 and TRBJ1-2, is SAVISQKPSRDICQRGTSLTIQCQVDSQVTMMFWYRQQPGQSLTLIATANQGSEATYESGFVIDKFPISRPNLTFSTLTVSNMSPEDSSIYLCSVWGQGSYGYTFGSGTRLTVV.